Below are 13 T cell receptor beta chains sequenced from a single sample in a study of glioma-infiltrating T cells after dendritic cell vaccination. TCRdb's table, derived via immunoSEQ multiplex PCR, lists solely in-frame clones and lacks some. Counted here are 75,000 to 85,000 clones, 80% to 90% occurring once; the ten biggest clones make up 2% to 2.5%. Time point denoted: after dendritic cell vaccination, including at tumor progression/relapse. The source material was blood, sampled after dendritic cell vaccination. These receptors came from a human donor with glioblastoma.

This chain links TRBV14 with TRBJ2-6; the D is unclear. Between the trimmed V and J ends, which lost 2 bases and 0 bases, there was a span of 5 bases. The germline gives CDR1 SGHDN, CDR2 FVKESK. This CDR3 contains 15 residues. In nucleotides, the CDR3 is TGTGCCAGCAGCCAACAGAACTCTGGGGCCAACGTCCTGACTTTC. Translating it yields CASSQQNSGANVLTF. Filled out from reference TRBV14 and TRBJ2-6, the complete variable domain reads EAGVTQFPSHSVIEKGQTVTLRCDPISGHDNLYWYRRVMGKEIKFLLHFVKESKQDESGMPNNRFLAERTGGTYSTLKVQPAELEDSGVYFCASSQQNSGANVLTFGAGSRLTVL.

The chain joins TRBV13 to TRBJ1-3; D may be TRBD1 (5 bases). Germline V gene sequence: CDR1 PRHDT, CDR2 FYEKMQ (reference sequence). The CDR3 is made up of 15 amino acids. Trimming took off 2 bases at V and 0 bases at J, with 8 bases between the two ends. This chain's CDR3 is CASSLRGVSGNTIYF. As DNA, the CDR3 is TGTGCCAGCAGCTTACGGGGGGTCTCTGGAAACACCATATATTTT. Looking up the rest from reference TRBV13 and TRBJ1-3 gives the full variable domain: AAGVIQSPRHLIKEKRETATLKCYPIPRHDTVYWYQQGPGQDPQFLISFYEKMQSDKGSIPDRFSAQQFSDYHSELNMSSLELGDSALYFCASSLRGVSGNTIYFGEGSWLTVV.

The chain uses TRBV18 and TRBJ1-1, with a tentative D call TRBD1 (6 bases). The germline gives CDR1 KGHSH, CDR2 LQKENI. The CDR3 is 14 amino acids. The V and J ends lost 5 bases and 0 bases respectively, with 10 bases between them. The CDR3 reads CASSSGQMNTEAFF. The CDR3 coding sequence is TGTGCCAGCTCATCAGGACAGATGAACACTGAAGCTTTCTTT. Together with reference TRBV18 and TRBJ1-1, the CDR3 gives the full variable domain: NAGVMQNPRHLVRRRGQEARLRCSPMKGHSHVYWYRQLPEEGLKFMVYLQKENIIDESGMPKERFSAEFPKEGPSILRIQQVVRGDSAAYFCASSSGQMNTEAFFGQGTRLTVV.

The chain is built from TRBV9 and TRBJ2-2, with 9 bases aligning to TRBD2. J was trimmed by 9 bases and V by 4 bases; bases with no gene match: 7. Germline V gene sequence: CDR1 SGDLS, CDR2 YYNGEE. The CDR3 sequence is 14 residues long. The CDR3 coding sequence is TGTGCCAGCAGCTCCTCTAGCGGGAACCGGGAGCTGTTTTTT. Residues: CASSSSSGNRELFF.

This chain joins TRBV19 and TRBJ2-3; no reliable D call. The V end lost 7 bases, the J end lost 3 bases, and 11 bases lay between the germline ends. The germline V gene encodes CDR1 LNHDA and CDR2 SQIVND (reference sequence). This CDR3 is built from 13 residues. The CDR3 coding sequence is TGTGCCAGTAACCCGGCCGGGACAGATACGCAGTATTTT. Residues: CASNPAGTDTQYF.

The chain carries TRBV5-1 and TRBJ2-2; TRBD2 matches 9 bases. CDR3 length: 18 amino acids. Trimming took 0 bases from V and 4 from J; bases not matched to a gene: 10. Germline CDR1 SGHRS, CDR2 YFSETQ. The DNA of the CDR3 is TGCGCCAGCAGCTTGGTTCCTTCTAGCGGGGTTAGCACCGGGGAGCTGTTTTTT. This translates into CASSLVPSSGVSTGELFF.

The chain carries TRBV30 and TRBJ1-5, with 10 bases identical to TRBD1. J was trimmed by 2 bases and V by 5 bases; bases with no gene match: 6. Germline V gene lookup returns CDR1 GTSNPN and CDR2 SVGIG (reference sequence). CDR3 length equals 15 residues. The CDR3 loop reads CAWSTGGAGNQPQHF. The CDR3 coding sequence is TGTGCCTGGTCGACAGGGGGCGCGGGCAATCAGCCCCAGCATTTT. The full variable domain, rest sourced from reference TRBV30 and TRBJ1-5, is SQTIHQWPATLVQPVGSPLSLECTVEGTSNPNLYWYRQAAGRGLQLLFYSVGIGQISSEVPQNLSASRPQDRQFILSSKKLLLSDSGFYLCAWSTGGAGNQPQHFGDGTRLSIL.

The CDR3 region has the DNA TGTGCCAGCAGTGGGCAGGTTGAGCAGTTCTTC. Translating gives CASSGQVEQFF. The chain carries TRBV2 and TRBJ2-1, with no clear D. The CDR3 length is 11 residues. CDR1 SNHLY and CDR2 FYNNEI come from the germline V gene. V shed 4 bases and J shed 9 bases, with 7 bases lying between them.

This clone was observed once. CDR3 in DNA: TGTGCCAGCAGTGACAGGGTTTTGGGTGGCTCTGGAAACACCATATATTTT. This sequence encodes CASSDRVLGGSGNTIYF. The J gene is TRBJ1-3, the V gene TRBV25-1; the D gene is possibly TRBD1 (5 bases). Trimming removed 3 bases at V and 0 bases at J, with 15 bases between. Germline V gene lookup returns CDR1 MGHDK and CDR2 SYGVNS. The CDR3 totals 17 residues.

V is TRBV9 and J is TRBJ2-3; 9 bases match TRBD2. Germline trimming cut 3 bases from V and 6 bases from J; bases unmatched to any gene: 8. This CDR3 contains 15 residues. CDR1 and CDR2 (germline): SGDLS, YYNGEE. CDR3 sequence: CASSGTSGYADTQYF. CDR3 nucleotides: TGTGCCAGCAGCGGTACTAGCGGGTACGCGGATACGCAGTATTTT.

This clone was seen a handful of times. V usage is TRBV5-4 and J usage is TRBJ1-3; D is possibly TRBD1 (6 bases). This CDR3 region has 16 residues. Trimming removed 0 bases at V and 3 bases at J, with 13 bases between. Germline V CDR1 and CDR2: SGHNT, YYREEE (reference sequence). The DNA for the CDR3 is TGTGCCAGCAGCTTGGACGGGACAACGGGTGGAAACACCATATATTTT. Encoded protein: CASSLDGTTGGNTIYF. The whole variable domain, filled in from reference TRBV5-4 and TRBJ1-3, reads ETGVTQSPTHLIKTRGQQVTLRCSSQSGHNTVSWYQQALGQGPQFIFQYYREEENGRGNFPPRFSGLQFPNYSSELNVNALELDDSALYLCASSLDGTTGGNTIYFGEGSWLTVV.

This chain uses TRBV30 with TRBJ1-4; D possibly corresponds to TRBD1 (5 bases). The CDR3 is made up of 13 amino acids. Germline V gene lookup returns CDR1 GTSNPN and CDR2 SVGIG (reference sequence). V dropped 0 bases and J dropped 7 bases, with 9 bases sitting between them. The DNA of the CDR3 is TGTGCCTGGAGTGTTAGGGGAAGTGAAAAACTGTTTTTT. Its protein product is CAWSVRGSEKLFF.

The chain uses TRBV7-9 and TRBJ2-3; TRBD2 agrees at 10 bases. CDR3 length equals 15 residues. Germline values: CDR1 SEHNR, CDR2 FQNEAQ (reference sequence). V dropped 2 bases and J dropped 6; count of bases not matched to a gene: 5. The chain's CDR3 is CASSLLAGEADTQYF. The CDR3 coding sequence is TGTGCCAGCAGCTTACTAGCGGGGGAAGCGGATACGCAGTATTTT.